Sequencing of this T cell receptor beta chain was carried out in a study of blood T cell repertoires in COVID-19. The ends were cut back, 5 bases at V and 7 bases at J, with 14 bases in the middle. Germline CDR1 reads MNHEY; CDR2 reads SMNVEV (reference sequence). The CDR3 contains 13 residues. Assay: immunoSEQ multiplex PCR; the TCRdb copy retains only in-frame clones and omits some. This repertoire shows about 240,000 clones, about 93% found once; its top ten account for about 0.79%. This sequence originates from a man aged 30 to 45 with COVID-19, enrolled during active disease. Sequences were obtained from peripheral blood. The rearrangement uses TRBV27 and TRBJ2-5, with a tentative D call TRBD1 (5 bases). The CDR3, as DNA: TGTGCCAGCAGTCAGGGAATTCGAGGGACCCAGTACTTC. This encodes CASSQGIRGTQYF.